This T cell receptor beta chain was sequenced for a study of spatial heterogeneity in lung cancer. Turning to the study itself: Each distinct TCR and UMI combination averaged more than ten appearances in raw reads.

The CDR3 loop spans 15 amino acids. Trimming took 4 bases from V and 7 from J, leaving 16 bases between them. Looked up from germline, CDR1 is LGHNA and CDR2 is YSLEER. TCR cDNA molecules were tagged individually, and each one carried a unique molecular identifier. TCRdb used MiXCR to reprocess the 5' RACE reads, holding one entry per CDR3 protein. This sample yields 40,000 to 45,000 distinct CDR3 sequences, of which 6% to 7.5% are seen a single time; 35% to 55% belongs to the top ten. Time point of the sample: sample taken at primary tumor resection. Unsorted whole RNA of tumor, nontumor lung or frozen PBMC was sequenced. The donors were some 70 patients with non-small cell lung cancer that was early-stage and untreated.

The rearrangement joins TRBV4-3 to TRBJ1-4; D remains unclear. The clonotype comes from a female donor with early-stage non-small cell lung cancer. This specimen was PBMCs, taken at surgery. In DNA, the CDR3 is TGCGCCAGCAGCCCTTCTAGGGAACGGCCTGAAAAACTGTTTTTT. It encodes CASSPSRERPEKLFF.